What follows are 16 T cell receptor beta chains derived from one specimen sequenced in a study of regulatory T cells in long-lasting Graves disease. According to the study, TCR beta libraries were built with iRepertoire HTBI primers and CDR3-region Arm-PCR. TCRdb reprocessed the multiplex PCR reads with MiXCR, giving one entry per CDR3 protein. Of fewer than 550,000 distinct CDR3 sequences in the sample, approximately 16% are singletons; the top ten hold less than 30%. The time point: newly diagnosed GD, antithyroid drugs for less than 3 months. The TCR library was prepared using RNA isolated from PBMCs. The sample was also linked to a second study, of T cells in Graves' hyperthyroidism and ophthalmopathy.

The starting material was peripheral blood mononuclear cells (PBMCs), obtained at new diagnosis, from a patient treated with antithyroid drugs. These receptors were collected from a woman between 18 and 29 years old with Graves disease.

This sequence joins TRBV20-1 and TRBJ2-2; the match to TRBD2 covers 10 bases. Germline CDR1 reads DFQATT; CDR2 reads SNEGSKA (reference sequence). V trimming: 6 bases; J trimming: 5 bases; junction bases outside the gene matches: 9. The CDR3 covers 15 residues. The chain's CDR3 is CSARWTSGTTGELFF. For the CDR3, the DNA is TGCAGTGCCAGATGGACTAGCGGAACTACCGGGGAGCTGTTTTTT.

The chain employs TRBV7-2 and TRBJ1-3; 10 positions match TRBD1. The CDR3 extends over 17 amino acids. CDR1 and CDR2 (germline): SGHTA, FQGNSA. V shed 2 bases, J shed 4 bases, and the junction held 8 bases outside the gene matches. The CDR3 region is CASSLSLTGGVGNTIYF. The CDR3 DNA sequence: TGTGCCAGCAGCTTATCGTTGACAGGGGGCGTCGGAAACACCATATATTTT.

This clonotype was seen a few times. The chain has TRBV6-2 or TRBV6-3 and TRBJ2-7; D perhaps matches TRBD2 (6 bases). Per the germline V gene, CDR1 is MNHEY and CDR2 is SVGEGT. V dropped 2 bases and J dropped 0 bases, with 11 bases sitting between them. The CDR3 is made up of 15 amino acids. The CDR3 coding sequence is TGTGCCAGCAGTTACCAAGGGGACTCCTCCTACGAGCAGTACTTC. It translates to CASSYQGDSSYEQYF.

This clonotype has only a few counts. The chain has TRBV20-1 and TRBJ2-7; 9 nucleotides agree with TRBD2. The V gene end was trimmed by 0 bases and the J gene end by 0 bases; junction bases not matched to a gene: 6. Germline values: CDR1 DFQATT, CDR2 SNEGSKA (reference sequence). The CDR3 spans 16 residues. The CDR3 spells CSARDTASGASYEQYF. DNA for the CDR3: TGCAGTGCTAGAGATACGGCTAGCGGGGCCTCCTACGAGCAGTACTTC.

This clonotype came up many times. J is TRBJ1-1 and V is TRBV28, with a possible D match to TRBD1 (6 bases). CDR3 length: 14 residues. Germline CDR1 is MDHEN and CDR2 is SYDVKM. V was clipped by 3 bases and J by 4 bases, with 12 bases between them. The CDR3, as DNA: TGTGCCAGCAGTTTTGTTGGGGGCCGCACTGAAGCTTTCTTT. Amino acid sequence: CASSFVGGRTEAFF.

This clonotype was detected many times. The chain is built from TRBV3-1 and TRBJ1-1; 9 nucleotides line up with TRBD1. The V and J ends lost 3 bases and 10 bases, in that order; junction bases with no gene match: 9. In germline, CDR1 is LGHDT, CDR2 YNNKEL (reference sequence). This CDR3 contains 14 residues. The CDR3 loop reads CASSQDRGRLGAFF. The CDR3 coding sequence is TGTGCCAGCAGCCAGGACAGGGGACGGTTGGGAGCTTTCTTT.

This chain links TRBV12-3 or TRBV12-4 with TRBJ2-4; D is unclear. The length of the CDR3 is 16 residues. V was pared by 3 bases and J by 0 bases, with 12 bases between. In DNA, the CDR3 is TGTGCCAGCAGTTTCACACGCACCCAAGCCAAAAACATTCAGTACTTC. As protein: CASSFTRTQAKNIQYF.

V gene TRBV27 combines with J gene TRBJ2-4, with 7 bases matching TRBD1. The germline V gene has CDR1 MNHEY and CDR2 SMNVEV (reference sequence). This CDR3 spans 16 amino acids. J was trimmed by 2 bases and V by 6 bases; bases with no gene match: 10. This chain's CDR3 is CASSPTGSGPKNIQYF. The DNA of the CDR3 is TGTGCCAGCAGCCCGACAGGGAGTGGACCCAAAAACATTCAGTACTTC.

This clonotype was seen a few times. The chain carries TRBV20-1 and TRBJ1-1; a possible D gene is TRBD1 (5 bases). Germline-derived CDR1 and CDR2 are DFQATT and SNEGSKA (reference sequence). Trimming removed 1 base from V and 4 bases from J, with 13 bases in between. CDR3 length: 14 residues. CDR3 residues: CSARGGGGSTEAFF. CDR3 coding DNA: TGCAGTGCTAGAGGTGGGGGGGGGAGCACTGAAGCTTTCTTT.

This rearrangement joins TRBV20-1 to TRBJ1-2, with D tentatively TRBD1 (5 bases). The CDR3 totals 13 residues. Germline V gene lookup returns CDR1 DFQATT and CDR2 SNEGSKA (reference sequence). V lost 4 bases, J lost 6 bases, and 15 bases lay in between. CDR3 amino acids: CSANDSPGDGYTF. The CDR3 DNA is TGCAGTGCTAATGACAGTCCCGGGGATGGCTACACCTTC.

The table lists this clonotype with a few counts. This rearrangement joins TRBV27 to TRBJ2-1; TRBD2 matches 7 bases. CDR1 is MNHEY and CDR2 is SMNVEV in the germline V gene (reference sequence). V dropped 2 bases and J dropped 7; count of bases not matched to a gene: 14. The CDR3 contains 17 residues. CDR3 DNA: TGTGCCAGCAGTTTACTGGACGGGGCGGGAGAGGGGAATGAGCAGTTCTTC. Its translation: CASSLLDGAGEGNEQFF.

This clonotype appeared a few times. The rearrangement links TRBV18 to TRBJ2-7; D is possibly TRBD1 (5 bases). The CDR3 spans 13 residues. In germline, CDR1 is KGHSH, CDR2 LQKENI. Trimming took off 0 bases at V and 2 bases at J, with 5 bases between the two ends. The CDR3 spells CASSPPGAYEQYF. Written as DNA, the CDR3 is TGTGCCAGCTCACCACCAGGGGCCTACGAGCAGTACTTC.

This clonotype was counted at least ten times. This chain joins TRBV20-1 and TRBJ2-7, with 9 bases aligning to TRBD2. Trimming at V came to 3 bases and at J to 3 bases, leaving 3 bases not matched to a gene. Germline V lookup: CDR1 DFQATT, CDR2 SNEGSKA (reference sequence). The CDR3 length is 13 residues. The DNA of the CDR3 is TGCAGTGCTAGGGGACTAGCAAACTACGAGCAGTACTTC. It codes for CSARGLANYEQYF.

The chain carries TRBV28 and TRBJ2-2; D possibly corresponds to TRBD1 (6 bases). Germline V CDR1 and CDR2: MDHEN, SYDVKM. V was trimmed by 9 bases and J by 8 bases, leaving 16 bases between them. The CDR3 loop spans 13 amino acids. CDR3 in DNA: TGTGCCAGGGACAGAGCCCAACCGGGGGAGCTGTTTTTT. Translating gives CARDRAQPGELFF.

CDR3 region: CASSRGLAGSSANEQFF. The CDR3 DNA follows: TGTGCCAGCAGCCGGGGACTAGCGGGAAGTTCCGCCAATGAGCAGTTCTTC. The chain is built from TRBV11-1 and TRBJ2-1; 13 bases line up with TRBD2. The CDR3 totals 17 residues. Per germline, CDR1 SGHAT and CDR2 FQDESV (reference sequence). J was trimmed by 6 bases and V by 5 bases; bases with no gene match: 10. The variable domain in full, completed from reference TRBV11-1 and TRBJ2-1, reads EAEVAQSPRYKITEKSQAVAFWCDPISGHATLYWYRQILGQGPELLVQFQDESVVDDSQLPKDRFSAERLKGVDSTLKIQPAELGDSAMYLCASSRGLAGSSANEQFFGPGTRLTVL.

The chain has TRBV7-8 and TRBJ1-1; D call uncertain. The CDR3 has 13 amino acids. Germline loops: CDR1 SGHVS, CDR2 FQNEAQ. V dropped 10 bases and J dropped 5 bases, with 17 bases sitting between them. The DNA of the CDR3 is TGTGCCACCAGTGATTTAACGGGAACTGAAGCTTTCTTT. It codes for CATSDLTGTEAFF. Full variable domain (rest looked up from reference TRBV7-8 and TRBJ1-1): GAGVSQSPRYKVAKRGQDVALRCDPISGHVSLFWYQQALGQGPEFLTYFQNEAQLDKSGLPSDRFFAERPEGSVSTLKIQRTQQEDSAVYLCATSDLTGTEAFFGQGTRLTVV.